This note documents a single T cell receptor beta chain sequence. It lacks a known antigen. One base away there is no much larger clone; base qualities are not given. TCRbeta CDR3 regions were amplified from genomic DNA using the immunoSEQ Assay, a bias-controlled multiplex PCR. In the original analysis: Within the assay, amplification of reference gene primers was used to estimate how many nucleated cells each sample contained. To quantify the absolute abundance of each unique TCRbeta CDR3 rearrangement, sequence reads were collapsed and filtered. Productive Simpson clonality was computed per sample as the square root of Simpson's diversity index over productive rearrangements. Entries here come from immuneACCESS through TCRdb and include only in-frame sequences with V and J called. Some clones fail to appear in such tables; in the studies checked, an unresolved V gene covers under half of the shortfall, and the cause of the remainder is unknown. V and J calls and clone size are given by that table; D and trimming were obtained from the DNA. This sample gives some 400,000 clones in total; 85% to 90% of them show up just once. The ten largest account for 6.5% of the sample.

CDR1 and CDR2 are drawn from the germline V gene (reference sequence): SGHKS, YYEKEE. The cysteine opens and the phenylalanine closes a CDR3 of 15 amino acids. Only CDR3 DNA is held: 45 bases, read in frame from base 1. V ends up 1 base short and J 4 bases short, with an unmatched junction base count of 7. This sample is part of a study of blood T cell repertoires in COVID-19 (dated by TCRdb to about 2020). A note on the overall study: Samples from collaborators originated in the United States, Italy and Spain and spanned both the acute and convalescent phases of COVID-19. The material from the prospective study consisted of cDNA or gDNA derived from T cells, B-cell-depleted T cells, or PBMCs. Subjects who had been exposed to COVID-19, were actively infected with it, or had recovered from it provided the deeply sampled blood TCRbeta repertoires that made up the dataset. The repertoires were made available in a free public database intended to serve as a resource for research on the immune response to SARS-CoV-2. The samples were drawn from the first 160 participants of the ongoing ImmuneRACE study and from 950 to 1,500 subjects provided by 6 global collaborators. A de-identified subject ID, COVID-19 status, age in years and sex were almost always included in the sample metadata. Where available, HLA class I and class II types were obtained from metadata supplied by the sample provider rather than from assay-based typing. Broad study findings and their caveats: How much clinical and demographic metadata was included differed by source and by participant, and the metadata was provided uncurated.

Each collaborating institution followed its own protocols to collect whole blood in K2EDTA tubes. For TCRbeta analysis, collaborator samples were shipped as frozen whole blood, as isolated PBMCs, or as DNA extracted from either sample type. This TCR was recovered from a man between 18 and 35 years old with active or convalescent COVID-19. Sequencing was done on a sample of peripheral blood. The chain was built from TRBV5-5 and TRBJ1-1, and 7 junctional nucleotides match TRBD1. The nucleotide sequence reads TGTGCCAGCAGCTTGTACGCAGGGGGAAGCACTGAAGCTTTCTTT. Its coded protein is CASSLYAGGSTEAFF.